This TCR beta chain is drawn from a study of CD8 T cells in ankylosing spondylitis. The study's findings and limits: Ankylosing spondylitis blood appeared to carry a characteristic TCR beta motif of roughly 8 highly homologous variants. The clones that were linked to disease were reported to be significantly enriched in matched synovial fluid samples from ankylosing spondylitis patients. In the blood and synovial fluid of reactive arthritis, some motif variants had been previously reported.

The trim removed 1 base at V and 2 bases at J, leaving 2 bases unmatched. CDR3 length: 14 residues. Germline V CDR1 and CDR2: KGHSH, LQKENI. TCRdb passed the 5' RACE reads through MiXCR, listing each CDR3 protein once. The profile shows hundreds of thousands of distinct CDR3 sequences, 20% to 30% of them singletons. This clonotype was seen ten or more times. Antigen specificity is unknown. Material: blood, either unsorted or a sorted T cell fraction (not recorded which). J is TRBJ2-7 and V is TRBV18; TRBD1 matches at 7 bases. The clonotype originates from a male donor with ankylosing spondylitis or in good health (not recorded which). This chain's CDR3 is CASSPRQGAYEQYF. CDR3 DNA: TGTGCCAGCTCACCACGCCAGGGGGCCTACGAGCAGTACTTC.